This T cell receptor beta chain was sequenced during a study of shared clonotypes between healthy human individuals. Assay used: immunoSEQ multiplex PCR; TCRdb lists only in-frame clones, some missing. The repertoire holds around 1.9 million clones, with around 93% as singletons. Terminally differentiated effector memory CD45RA+ cells were excluded by CCR7 positive selection of CD45RO-negative cells. This clonotype was sampled from a man aged 18 to 35 in good health. Some clones in this sample may be carry-over from other donors' samples. Sequences were obtained from naive CD8+ T cells from PBMCs.

Here the CDR3 DNA reads TGTGCCAGCAGCTTAACGGGAGGGGGCAATGAGCAGTTCTTC. Its translation is CASSLTGGGNEQFF. The rearrangement joins TRBV11-2 to TRBJ2-1; 8 bases map to TRBD2. This CDR3 has 14 residues. V gave up 2 bases and J gave up 6 bases; unmatched junction bases: 3. CDR1 is SGHAT and CDR2 is FQNNGV in the germline V gene.